The rows below give T cell receptor beta chains drawn from one sample of a study of T cells in Graves' hyperthyroidism and ophthalmopathy. TCRdb re-derived calls from the multiplex PCR reads in MiXCR, one entry per CDR3 protein. The sample lists approximately 400,000 distinct CDR3 sequences, over 11% occurring once. The sequenced sample was blood. Receptors originate from a middle-aged man with Graves' ophthalmopathy. The CDR3 runs from the conserved cysteine through the conserved F or W. A D gene is named only where the DNA matches it firmly. Where a row states a size, it is once, few, many or the class of an expanded clone; other rows omit it.

D gene,J gene,clone size,CDR3 length,V gene,CDR3 protein,CDR3 DNA
TRBD1,TRBJ2-1,many,16,TRBV7-6,CASSQRGQGGYNEQFF,TGTGCCAGCAGCCAAAGGGGACAGGGTGGCTACAATGAGCAGTTCTTC
TRBD2,TRBJ2-5,few,16,TRBV24-1,CATSVGLAGTQETQYF,TGTGCCACCAGTGTCGGACTAGCGGGAACTCAGGAGACCCAGTACTTC
.,TRBJ2-5,.,13,TRBV28,CASSSTVPETQYF,TGTGCCAGCAGTTCGACAGTTCCAGAGACCCAGTACTTC
.,TRBJ2-1,many,17,TRBV12-3/TRBV12-4,CASSLDLRGRFYNEQFF,TGTGCCAGCAGTTTAGATCTCCGTGGGCGGTTTTACAATGAGCAGTTCTTC
TRBD1,TRBJ2-1,many,16,TRBV24-1,CATSDPGTGLANEQFF,TGTGCCACCAGTGATCCCGGGACAGGACTTGCGAATGAGCAGTTCTTC
TRBD2,TRBJ2-3,many,17,TRBV11-3,CASSLGVSGAFTDTQYF,TGTGCCAGCAGCTTAGGAGTTAGCGGGGCCTTCACAGATACGCAGTATTTT
.,TRBJ2-5,.,15,TRBV18,CASSPLAVNQETQYF,TGTGCCAGCTCACCATTAGCGGTTAACCAAGAGACCCAGTACTTC
.,TRBJ2-7,many,13,TRBV6-1,CASSPSGSGEQYF,TGTGCCAGCAGTCCTTCAGGGTCCGGTGAGCAGTACTTC
.,TRBJ2-7,many,13,TRBV19,CASSIDSSYEQYF,TGTGCCAGTAGTATTGACAGCTCCTACGAGCAGTACTTC
.,TRBJ1-1,.,14,TRBV20-1,CSARDTSKNTEAFF,TGCAGTGCTAGAGATACTAGCAAGAACACTGAAGCTTTCTTT